Listed below are T cell receptor beta chains from one sample, sequenced in a study of blood T cell repertoires in COVID-19. Repertoires were generated with immunoSEQ multiplex PCR, while TCRdb's copy carries only in-frame clones and drops some. The sample contains some 160,000 clones, approximately 88% of which appear only once. Specimen: PBMCs or T cells enriched from blood (not recorded which). All receptors come from a woman in her forties or fifties who had recovered from COVID-19. CDR3s include the opening cysteine and the closing phenylalanine or tryptophan. Fields, in order: clone size, J gene, V gene, D gene, CDR3 protein, CDR3 DNA. The D gene is left open where the match is weak. Clone sizes are given selectively: once, few, many, or a class where the clone is expanded.

clone size: .
J gene: TRBJ1-1
V gene: TRBV7-2
D gene: TRBD1
CDR3 protein: CASSLGQGNTEAFF
CDR3 DNA: TGTGCCAGCAGCTTGGGACAGGGGAACACTGAAGCTTTCTTT

clone size: .
J gene: TRBJ1-5
V gene: TRBV30
D gene: .
CDR3 protein: CAWDSQSNQPQHF
CDR3 DNA: TGTGCCTGGGACAGTCAGAGCAATCAGCCCCAGCATTTT

clone size: .
J gene: TRBJ2-5
V gene: TRBV10-3
D gene: .
CDR3 protein: CAIAGGQQETQYF
CDR3 DNA: TGTGCCATCGCCGGGGGGCAGCAAGAGACCCAGTACTTC

clone size: few
J gene: TRBJ2-5
V gene: TRBV7-9
D gene: .
CDR3 protein: CASSSPGQGSGGVQETQYF
CDR3 DNA: TGTGCCAGCAGCTCCCCGGGACAGGGATCGGGAGGGGTACAAGAGACCCAGTACTTC

clone size: .
J gene: TRBJ2-2
V gene: TRBV4-3
D gene: TRBD2
CDR3 protein: CASSQDHPSGATGELFF
CDR3 DNA: TGCGCCAGCAGCCAAGATCATCCTAGCGGGGCCACCGGGGAGCTGTTTTTT

clone size: .
J gene: TRBJ1-1
V gene: TRBV7-3
D gene: .
CDR3 protein: CASSYGGFAEAFF
CDR3 DNA: TGTGCCAGCAGTTATGGGGGGTTCGCGGAAGCTTTCTTT

clone size: .
J gene: TRBJ2-7
V gene: TRBV21-1
D gene: .
CDR3 protein: CASSKYGSGGSSYEQYF
CDR3 DNA: TGTGCCAGCAGCAAGTACGGTAGCGGGGGGTCCTCCTACGAGCAGTACTTC

clone size: .
J gene: TRBJ2-7
V gene: TRBV14
D gene: .
CDR3 protein: CASSQAWERSYEQYF
CDR3 DNA: TGTGCCAGCAGCCAAGCCTGGGAGCGCTCCTACGAGCAGTACTTC

clone size: .
J gene: TRBJ2-7
V gene: TRBV12-3/TRBV12-4
D gene: .
CDR3 protein: CASGRRESYEQYF
CDR3 DNA: TGTGCCAGCGGGAGGAGGGAGTCCTACGAGCAGTACTTC

clone size: .
J gene: TRBJ2-7
V gene: TRBV4-2
D gene: TRBD2
CDR3 protein: CASRPTSGGTPYEQYF
CDR3 DNA: TGTGCCAGCAGACCGACTAGCGGGGGTACCCCCTACGAGCAGTACTTC

clone size: once
J gene: TRBJ2-5
V gene: TRBV7-9
D gene: .
CDR3 protein: CASSTDYHQETQYF
CDR3 DNA: TGTGCCAGCAGCACGGACTATCATCAAGAGACCCAGTACTTC

clone size: .
J gene: TRBJ1-3
V gene: TRBV28
D gene: .
CDR3 protein: CASSLNFPPIYF
CDR3 DNA: TGTGCCAGCAGTTTAAATTTTCCCCCAATATATTTT

clone size: .
J gene: TRBJ2-1
V gene: TRBV30
D gene: TRBD2
CDR3 protein: CAWSVLSGGAWRQFF
CDR3 DNA: TGTGCCTGGAGTGTACTTAGCGGGGGGGCATGGCGGCAGTTCTTC

clone size: .
J gene: TRBJ1-2
V gene: TRBV12-3/TRBV12-4
D gene: TRBD1
CDR3 protein: CASSPDRVYGYTF
CDR3 DNA: TGTGCCAGCAGTCCGGACAGGGTCTATGGCTACACCTTC

clone size: .
J gene: TRBJ1-1
V gene: TRBV29-1
D gene: .
CDR3 protein: CSVDAQGLMNTEAFF
CDR3 DNA: TGCAGCGTTGACGCTCAGGGGCTCATGAACACTGAAGCTTTCTTT

clone size: .
J gene: TRBJ2-1
V gene: TRBV15
D gene: TRBD2
CDR3 protein: CATSIGTTQEQFF
CDR3 DNA: TGTGCCACCAGCATCGGGACTACCCAGGAGCAGTTCTTC

clone size: .
J gene: TRBJ2-2
V gene: TRBV6-2/TRBV6-3
D gene: .
CDR3 protein: CASSYSRDTGELFF
CDR3 DNA: TGTGCCAGCAGTTACTCTCGGGATACCGGGGAGCTGTTTTTT

clone size: .
J gene: TRBJ2-1
V gene: TRBV4-3
D gene: .
CDR3 protein: CASSASLSSYNEQFF
CDR3 DNA: TGCGCCAGCAGCGCTAGCCTGAGCTCCTACAATGAGCAGTTCTTC

clone size: .
J gene: TRBJ2-1
V gene: TRBV7-3
D gene: TRBD2
CDR3 protein: CASSTTGTSGDDNEQFF
CDR3 DNA: TGTGCCAGCAGCACCACCGGGACTAGCGGGGATGACAATGAGCAGTTCTTC

clone size: once
J gene: TRBJ1-1
V gene: TRBV7-2
D gene: .
CDR3 protein: CASSLSPGMQVEAFF
CDR3 DNA: TGTGCCAGCAGCTTAAGCCCGGGAATGCAGGTTGAAGCTTTCTTT

clone size: .
J gene: TRBJ2-7
V gene: TRBV27
D gene: TRBD2
CDR3 protein: CASSGLAGGLGYEQYF
CDR3 DNA: TGTGCCAGCAGTGGACTAGCGGGGGGGCTAGGCTACGAGCAGTACTTC

clone size: .
J gene: TRBJ2-2
V gene: TRBV7-3
D gene: TRBD2
CDR3 protein: CASSLSPSGGANTGELFF
CDR3 DNA: TGTGCCAGCAGCTTATCCCCCAGCGGGGGGGCGAACACCGGGGAGCTGTTTTTT

clone size: .
J gene: TRBJ2-7
V gene: TRBV25-1
D gene: .
CDR3 protein: CASSEISSYEQYF
CDR3 DNA: TGTGCCAGCAGTGAGATTAGTTCCTACGAGCAGTACTTC

clone size: .
J gene: TRBJ2-3
V gene: TRBV3-1/TRBV3-2
D gene: TRBD2
CDR3 protein: CASSRLTSGSTDTQYF
CDR3 DNA: TGTGCCAGCAGCCGCCTGACTAGCGGTAGCACAGATACGCAGTATTTT

clone size: .
J gene: TRBJ2-2
V gene: TRBV19
D gene: TRBD1
CDR3 protein: CASLGQVATGELFF
CDR3 DNA: TGTGCCAGCCTGGGACAGGTGGCCACCGGGGAGCTGTTTTTT

clone size: .
J gene: TRBJ1-6
V gene: TRBV18
D gene: .
CDR3 protein: CASSHQGPQGPLHF
CDR3 DNA: TGTGCCAGCTCACATCAGGGCCCCCAGGGGCCCCTCCACTTT

clone size: .
J gene: TRBJ2-5
V gene: TRBV19
D gene: TRBD2
CDR3 protein: CASKSRLAGGPETQYF
CDR3 DNA: TGTGCCAGTAAGAGTCGGCTAGCGGGGGGGCCAGAGACCCAGTACTTC

clone size: .
J gene: TRBJ1-1
V gene: TRBV19
D gene: TRBD1
CDR3 protein: CASSIGQGTEAFF
CDR3 DNA: TGTGCCAGTAGTATTGGACAGGGGACTGAAGCTTTCTTT

clone size: .
J gene: TRBJ2-5
V gene: TRBV7-3
D gene: .
CDR3 protein: CASSAQAGALQETQYF
CDR3 DNA: TGTGCCAGCAGTGCCCAGGCGGGGGCCCTCCAAGAGACCCAGTACTTC

clone size: .
J gene: TRBJ1-2
V gene: TRBV7-8
D gene: TRBD1
CDR3 protein: CASSSTQGIGGYTF
CDR3 DNA: TGTGCCAGCAGCTCTACACAGGGGATTGGTGGCTACACCTTC

clone size: .
J gene: TRBJ2-1
V gene: TRBV24-1
D gene: TRBD2
CDR3 protein: CATSDPGTSGGGEQFF
CDR3 DNA: TGTGCCACCAGTGATCCCGGGACTAGCGGGGGGGGTGAGCAGTTCTTC

clone size: .
J gene: TRBJ2-7
V gene: TRBV3-1/TRBV3-2
D gene: .
CDR3 protein: CASSQGGGRETYEQYF
CDR3 DNA: TGTGCCAGCAGCCAAGGGGGGGGCAGGGAGACCTACGAGCAGTACTTC

clone size: few
J gene: TRBJ2-7
V gene: TRBV11-2
D gene: TRBD2
CDR3 protein: CASSLTQRGLGYEQYF
CDR3 DNA: TGTGCCAGCAGCCTTACCCAAAGAGGACTAGGTTACGAGCAGTACTTC

clone size: .
J gene: TRBJ2-1
V gene: TRBV18
D gene: .
CDR3 protein: CASSPLEGGEQFF
CDR3 DNA: TGTGCCAGCTCACCACTTGAGGGAGGCGAGCAGTTCTTC

clone size: .
J gene: TRBJ2-7
V gene: TRBV4-3
D gene: .
CDR3 protein: CASSQGFGESYEQYF
CDR3 DNA: TGCGCCAGCAGCCAAGGTTTCGGGGAGTCCTACGAGCAGTACTTC

clone size: .
J gene: TRBJ2-7
V gene: TRBV7-2
D gene: TRBD2
CDR3 protein: CASSSGLAGAPREQYF
CDR3 DNA: TGTGCCAGCAGCTCCGGACTAGCGGGGGCCCCTCGCGAGCAGTACTTC

clone size: once
J gene: TRBJ2-7
V gene: TRBV6-5
D gene: TRBD2
CDR3 protein: CASSLSGGFDYEQYF
CDR3 DNA: TGTGCCAGCAGTCTAAGCGGGGGGTTCGACTACGAGCAGTACTTC

clone size: once
J gene: TRBJ2-3
V gene: TRBV9
D gene: TRBD2
CDR3 protein: CASSVGASGGVADTQYF
CDR3 DNA: TGTGCCAGCAGCGTAGGGGCTAGCGGGGGGGTCGCAGATACGCAGTATTTT

clone size: once
J gene: TRBJ1-6
V gene: TRBV7-6
D gene: TRBD1
CDR3 protein: CASSLDRTGTSPLHF
CDR3 DNA: TGTGCCAGCAGCTTAGATCGGACAGGGACTTCACCCCTCCACTTT

clone size: .
J gene: TRBJ2-3
V gene: TRBV5-1
D gene: .
CDR3 protein: CASGPGGSTDTQYF
CDR3 DNA: TGCGCCAGCGGTCCGGGCGGGAGCACAGATACGCAGTATTTT

clone size: .
J gene: TRBJ2-5
V gene: TRBV14
D gene: .
CDR3 protein: CASRRLGQQETQYF
CDR3 DNA: TGTGCCAGCAGACGTCTAGGTCAGCAAGAGACCCAGTACTTC

clone size: .
J gene: TRBJ2-1
V gene: TRBV5-4
D gene: TRBD2
CDR3 protein: CASSSSGGGYNEQFF
CDR3 DNA: TGTGCCAGCAGCTCTAGCGGGGGGGGCTACAATGAGCAGTTCTTC

clone size: .
J gene: TRBJ2-1
V gene: TRBV23-1
D gene: TRBD1
CDR3 protein: CASSRTSGQRSSYNEQFF
CDR3 DNA: TGCGCCAGCAGCCGTACCTCGGGACAGCGAAGCTCCTACAATGAGCAGTTCTTC

clone size: .
J gene: TRBJ2-7
V gene: TRBV4-1
D gene: .
CDR3 protein: CASSQETVGYEQYF
CDR3 DNA: TGCGCCAGCAGCCAAGAGACAGTTGGGTACGAGCAGTACTTC

clone size: .
J gene: TRBJ1-3
V gene: TRBV9
D gene: .
CDR3 protein: CASSVGNRAITGNTIYF
CDR3 DNA: TGTGCCAGCAGCGTAGGAAACAGGGCTATTACTGGAAACACCATATATTTT

clone size: .
J gene: TRBJ1-5
V gene: TRBV6-5
D gene: .
CDR3 protein: CASSLSSNQPQHF
CDR3 DNA: TGTGCCAGCAGCCTCTCGAGCAATCAGCCCCAGCATTTT

clone size: .
J gene: TRBJ1-2
V gene: TRBV5-5
D gene: .
CDR3 protein: CASSPGVASYGYTF
CDR3 DNA: TGTGCCAGCAGCCCTGGAGTGGCTTCCTATGGCTACACCTTC

clone size: .
J gene: TRBJ1-2
V gene: TRBV18
D gene: TRBD1
CDR3 protein: CASSPVDREYGYTF
CDR3 DNA: TGTGCCAGCTCACCAGTGGACAGGGAATATGGCTACACCTTC

clone size: .
J gene: TRBJ2-3
V gene: TRBV18
D gene: TRBD1
CDR3 protein: CASSPTGSSYHRTDTQYF
CDR3 DNA: TGTGCCAGCTCACCGACAGGGAGTAGCTATCATCGCACAGATACGCAGTATTTT

clone size: .
J gene: TRBJ1-1
V gene: TRBV6-2/TRBV6-3
D gene: .
CDR3 protein: CASSYVQISTEAFF
CDR3 DNA: TGTGCCAGCAGTTACGTTCAAATCAGCACTGAAGCTTTCTTT

clone size: .
J gene: TRBJ2-5
V gene: TRBV28
D gene: TRBD1
CDR3 protein: CASSWDRVETQYF
CDR3 DNA: TGTGCCAGCAGTTGGGACAGGGTCGAGACCCAGTACTTC

clone size: .
J gene: TRBJ2-5
V gene: TRBV3-1/TRBV3-2
D gene: TRBD2
CDR3 protein: CASSLLAGVETQYF
CDR3 DNA: TGTGCCAGCAGCCTACTAGCGGGGGTTGAGACCCAGTACTTC

clone size: .
J gene: TRBJ1-2
V gene: TRBV5-1
D gene: TRBD1
CDR3 protein: CASSGGQGLNYGYTF
CDR3 DNA: TGCGCCAGCAGCGGTGGACAGGGTCTTAACTATGGCTACACCTTC

clone size: .
J gene: TRBJ1-2
V gene: TRBV12-3/TRBV12-4
D gene: .
CDR3 protein: CACSWGVSGYTF
CDR3 DNA: TGTGCCTGCAGCTGGGGGGTTAGTGGCTACACCTTC

clone size: .
J gene: TRBJ2-7
V gene: TRBV2
D gene: .
CDR3 protein: CASSERARAHEQYF
CDR3 DNA: TGTGCCAGCAGTGAAAGGGCCAGGGCCCACGAGCAGTACTTC